These 23 T cell receptor beta chains came from one sample sequenced in a study of T cells expressing NK-cell markers (dated by TCRdb to 2018 to 2020). The library was made by 5' RACE. Sequenced using an Illumina HiSeq 2000. With the reads reprocessed by TCRdb, a single entry stands for each CDR3 protein sequence and no DNA is reported. This sample's table contains hundreds of thousands of distinct CDR3 sequences. Around 3.3% of the sample is held by the ten biggest clonotypes. The sequenced material came from blood T cells: a sorted CD56 or NKG2C T cell subset, CD4+ or CD8+ T cells, or bulk PBMC T cells (not recorded which). All receptors come from a man between 18 and 35 years old in good health. Donor details come from another sample of the same person, matched by shared clones.

This chain links TRBV7-9 with TRBJ2-3; TCRdb's D call of TRBD1 is untestable without DNA. The CDR3 contains 17 residues. Germline V CDR1 and CDR2: SEHNR, FQNEAQ (reference sequence). CDR3 amino acids: CASSLVSGGDGTDTQYF.

The V call is TRBV11-2, the J call TRBJ2-1; the D call from TCRdb, TRBD1, cannot be confirmed without DNA. This CDR3 has 11 residues. Looked up from germline, CDR1 is SGHAT and CDR2 is FQNNGV. The CDR3 here is CASSFGDQQFF.

CDR3 protein: CASADSRSYEQYF. The chain recombines TRBV18 with TRBJ2-7; TCRdb's D gene call, TRBD2, goes unchecked for lack of DNA. The CDR3 contains 13 residues. Germline V gene lookup returns CDR1 KGHSH and CDR2 LQKENI.

This rearrangement joins TRBV7-9 to TRBJ2-1; TCRdb names TRBD2, which stays unverified in the absence of DNA. CDR3 length equals 14 residues. CDR1 and CDR2 from the germline V gene are SEHNR and FQNEAQ (reference sequence). The CDR3 reads CASSPSGMYNEQFF.

The rearrangement links TRBV4-3 to TRBJ2-7; the D call of TRBD2 rests on TCRdb alone, since no DNA is present to check it. The V gene's germline CDR1 is LGHNA and CDR2 YSLEER. The CDR3 runs 13 residues. CDR3 in amino acids: CASSLSGAGEQYF.

The J gene is TRBJ2-1, the V gene TRBV7-6. The V gene's germline CDR1 is SGHVS and CDR2 FNYEAQ. CDR3 length equals 14 residues. The chain's CDR3 is CASRRTGKDNEQFF.

The chain recombines TRBV6-2 or TRBV6-3 with TRBJ2-1; the D gene TCRdb calls, TRBD2, cannot be checked with no DNA. CDR3 size: 16 residues. Germline lookup yields CDR1 MNHEY and CDR2 SVGEGT. The CDR3 is CASSYSRLAGNNEQFF.

The CDR3 loop is CASNQGGHPEQYF. The chain uses TRBV12-3 or TRBV12-4 and TRBJ2-7; TCRdb outputs TRBD1, but without DNA this stays unchecked. This CDR3 comprises 13 residues.

This chain joins TRBV6-2 or TRBV6-3 and TRBJ1-5; TCRdb calls TRBD1, which cannot be checked without DNA. The CDR3 is made up of 17 amino acids. Germline V gives CDR1 MNHEY, CDR2 SVGEGT. The CDR3 sequence: CASSPRLGQGNNQPQHF.

The J gene is TRBJ2-5, the V gene TRBV4-1. The CDR3 consists of 13 residues. Looked up from germline, CDR1 is MGHRA and CDR2 is YSYEKL. The chain's CDR3 is CASSQVGRETQYF.

The J gene is TRBJ2-3, the V gene TRBV11-2; TCRdb selects TRBD2, and the lack of DNA leaves this call unchecked. There are 16 residues in the CDR3. The germline V gene encodes CDR1 SGHAT and CDR2 FQNNGV. The CDR3 region is CASSLGDFRAADTQYF.

V gene TRBV5-1 combines with J gene TRBJ2-2; TCRdb proposes TRBD1, but this gene call is untestable without DNA. The CDR3 has 19 residues. Germline-derived CDR1 and CDR2 are SGHRS and YFSETQ. This CDR3 is CASSSRKGQGTLNTGELFF.

The gene calls are TRBV30 and TRBJ2-3. Germline values: CDR1 GTSNPN, CDR2 SVGIG (reference sequence). The CDR3 covers 12 residues. The CDR3 sequence: CAWSQGTDTQYF. The entire variable domain, with the rest obtained from reference TRBV30 and TRBJ2-3, is as follows: SQTIHQWPATLVQPVGSPLSLECTVEGTSNPNLYWYRQAAGRGLQLLFYSVGIGQISSEVPQNLSASRPQDRQFILSSKKLLLSDSGFYLCAWSQGTDTQYFGPGTRLTVL.

This chain links TRBV12-3 or TRBV12-4 with TRBJ2-1; TCRdb calls TRBD2, which cannot be checked without DNA. The CDR3 loop spans 16 amino acids. The CDR3 loop reads CASSFTRQRSPPRGFF.

CDR3 in amino acids: CASSLQAGGPHNEQFF. The chain joins TRBV7-3 to TRBJ2-1. This CDR3 is built from 16 residues. The V gene's germline CDR1 is SGHTA and CDR2 FQGTGA.

This chain links TRBV7-9 with TRBJ2-5. The CDR3 runs 15 residues. CDR1 and CDR2 (germline): SEHNR, FQNEAQ (reference sequence). CDR3 loop: CASSPQDLVQETQYF.

This chain connects TRBV24-1 to TRBJ1-5. The germline V gene has CDR1 KGHDR and CDR2 SFDVKD. The CDR3 totals 13 residues. The CDR3 reads CATSLRDNQPQHF.

The chain joins TRBV7-8 to TRBJ2-2. The CDR3 loop spans 16 amino acids. Germline V gene lookup returns CDR1 SGHVS and CDR2 FQNEAQ. Here the CDR3 reads CASSLGGTFPTGELFF.

The CDR3 protein is CATNVRGAQETQYF. This chain connects TRBV10-3 to TRBJ2-5; TCRdb lists TRBD1, though no DNA is available to test this call. From germline, CDR1 is ENHRY and CDR2 SYGVKD. CDR3 length: 14 amino acids.

The V and J genes are TRBV7-2 and TRBJ2-3; TCRdb returns TRBD1, unconfirmable since there is no DNA. Per the germline V gene, CDR1 is SGHTA and CDR2 is FQGNSA. This CDR3 contains 14 residues. The chain's CDR3 is CASSPRNTGSPQYF.

The chain has TRBV29-1 and TRBJ1-2; the D gene TCRdb calls, TRBD1, cannot be checked with no DNA. The CDR3 contains 11 residues. Germline V gives CDR1 SQVTM, CDR2 ANQGSEA. CDR3 in amino acids: CSGGQGHGYTF. The full variable domain, with the rest looked up from reference TRBV29-1 and TRBJ1-2, is SAVISQKPSRDICQRGTSLTIQCQVDSQVTMMFWYRQQPGQSLTLIATANQGSEATYESGFVIDKFPISRPNLTFSTLTVSNMSPEDSSIYLCSGGQGHGYTFGSGTRLTVV.

This sequence joins TRBV12-3 or TRBV12-4 and TRBJ1-3. The CDR3 contains 15 residues. The CDR3: CASSLAAQVANTIYF.

The CDR3 is CSTTSGVAWEQFF. The chain joins TRBV20-1 to TRBJ2-1; checking the TCRdb D call of TRBD2 is not possible without DNA. Germline V gene data show CDR1 as DFQATT and CDR2 as SNEGSKA (reference sequence). The CDR3 covers 13 residues.